The following is a TCR beta chain sequence with its context. The antigen is undetermined. Libraries were prepared by immunoSEQ multiplex PCR; TCRdb keeps only in-frame clonotypes and omits some of them. The sample has around 50,000 clones, around 82% seen once. Unstimulated regulatory T cells (CD4+CD25+CD127-), CD4+CD25- non-regulatory cells, CD4 and CD8 cells were FACS-sorted from thawed PBMCs. This CDR3 has 14 amino acids. Trimming shortened V by 5 bases and J by 2 bases, and 10 bases separated the two germline ends. Germline-derived CDR1 and CDR2 are LGHNT and FRNRAP. The entry originates in a study of Tregs in tolerant kidney transplant recipients. Broader study findings: The most relevant donor-specific Treg TCRbeta repertoire apparently came from expansion with activated donor B cells. The small number of patients limits these findings pending further validation.

This TCR was sampled from a human donor in good health. The sequenced sample was CD4+ T cells from blood. This chain connects TRBV12-5 to TRBJ2-1; D is perhaps TRBD1 or TRBD2 (5 bases each). For the CDR3, the DNA is TGTGCTAGTGGTCCGGTGGGGGCCTACAATGAGCAGTTCTTC. Its translation is CASGPVGAYNEQFF.